This T cell receptor (beta chain) was recovered during a study of CD8+ T cells in alopecia areata. Study-wide background: Treated patients swallowed 5 to 10 mg of oral tofacitinib twice daily.

In its sample, this clone was seen a few times. Its antigen is currently unknown. The treatment here: oral pan-JAK inhibitor, 5-10 mg twice daily. Starting from PBMCs, sorting isolated CD4+ and CD8+ T cells. RNA extraction was followed by reverse transcription into cDNA, which acted as the sequencing template. This table comes from immunoSEQ multiplex PCR, and its TCRdb copy is limited to in-frame clones, with some not included. The sample shows 110,000 or so clones, about 61% of them seen only once. Findings and caveats of the study: For patients receiving tofacitinib, scalp clonality and expanded CD8+ clones among the top 100 significantly decreased.

CDR3 length: 12 amino acids. The V end was cut by 3 bases, the J end by 2 bases, with 7 bases between. Germline lookup yields CDR1 GTSNPN and CDR2 SVGIG (reference sequence). This TCR came from a human donor with alopecia areata. The chain employs TRBV30 and TRBJ1-1; D remains ambiguous. The specimen was CD8+ T cells sorted from blood, collected at week 4, from a patient treated with tofacitinib. The CDR3, as DNA: TGTGCCTGGAGAGGGTACAACACTGAAGCTTTCTTT. As protein: CAWRGYNTEAFF.